The present entry profiles one T cell receptor (beta chain) with its context. With only one base between it and a far larger clone, this is likely a read error. This CDR3 has 18 amino acids. Germline CDR1 is SGHAT and CDR2 is FQNNGV. This specimen belongs to a study of shared clonotypes between healthy human individuals. It was at deep level that the assay was run. Over several immunoSEQ plates, each subset's genomic DNA was distributed in even portions. Original processing methods: In the immunoSEQ data, sequences were junction-only and lacked quality scores, so filtering differed. Produced via immunoSEQ multiplex PCR; TCRdb's table is partial and in-frame only. V, J and clone size reflect that table, while D and trimming were determined from the DNA. This sample has fewer than 550,000 clones, with 60% to 80% found just once.

The source is a woman aged 40 to 49 in good health. Some clones in this sample may be carry-over from other donors' samples. Sequenced input: PBMCs. This rearrangement joins TRBV11-2 to TRBJ2-5; 12 bases map to TRBD2. The CDR3: CASNLGGLAGGPGKTQYF. CDR3 DNA: TGTGCCAGCAACTTAGGCGGCCTAGCGGGAGGGCCGGGGAAGACCCAGTACTTC.